What follows is one T cell receptor beta chain and its context. The germline V gene encodes CDR1 SEHNR and CDR2 FQNEAQ (reference sequence). V gave up 5 bases and J gave up 7 bases; unmatched junction bases: 15. CDR3 length: 17 residues. This specimen belongs to a study of blood T cell repertoires in COVID-19. Study in general: COVID-19 samples from acute and convalescent phases originated in the United States, Italy and Spain. The analysed material was cDNA or gDNA that came from T cells, B-cell-depleted T cells, or PBMCs.

As processed by the authors: Amplification with reference gene primers provided the estimates of nucleated cell counts. This table comes from immunoSEQ multiplex PCR, and its TCRdb copy is limited to in-frame clones, with some not included. V and J calls and clone size follow that table, whereas D and trimming were derived from the DNA. This sample has 270,000 or so clones, with around 82% found just once. Cohort 3 donors counted as recovered after two negative PCRs, clearance, or resolved symptoms. This receptor was obtained from a middle-aged man who had recovered from COVID-19. The J gene is TRBJ2-1, the V gene TRBV7-9; 9 nucleotides line up with TRBD2. Sequenced: PBMCs or T cells enriched from blood (not recorded which). This CDR3 is CASSPRGPSGVLNEQFF. In DNA form, the CDR3 reads TGTGCCAGCAGCCCCAGGGGACCTAGCGGGGTCCTTAATGAGCAGTTCTTC.